This T cell receptor (beta chain) was captured by sequencing in a study of blood T cell repertoires in COVID-19 (TCRdb year 2020). For the wider study: Collaborator samples came from the United States, Italy and Spain and covered acute and convalescent phases of COVID-19. The prospective study material was composed of cDNA or gDNA derived from T cells, B-cell-depleted T cells, or PBMCs. The repertoires were made available in a free public database intended to serve as a resource for research on the immune response to SARS-CoV-2. A de-identified subject ID, COVID-19 status, age in years and sex were almost always included in the sample metadata. Samples were obtained from the ongoing ImmuneRACE study (first 160 participants) and from some 1,200 subjects provided by 6 global collaborators. Subjects who had been exposed to COVID-19, were actively infected with it, or had recovered from it provided the deeply sampled blood TCRbeta repertoires that made up the dataset. Where HLA class I and class II types were available, the types were taken from metadata supplied by the sample provider, not from assay-based typing. Study-wide conclusions, independent of this receptor: The amount of clinical and demographic metadata varied by source and participant and was provided uncurated.

In the prospective study, participants were 18 to 89 years old, resided in 20 to 30 geographic areas of the United States, and were enrolled through a virtual design. In the prospective study, participants were assigned to cohorts based on the clinical history participants reported in a screening survey and a study questionnaire. Exposed participants were defined as having been in contact with someone with a PCR-confirmed or clinician-diagnosed COVID-19 case within 2 weeks of study entry. Each participant in the prospective study had whole blood, serum and a nasopharyngeal or oropharyngeal swab collected by mobile phlebotomists. Over a roughly 2-month period, participants in the prospective study had the option of providing additional blood draws and questionnaires. Blood samples from the prospective study were shipped frozen or at room temperature prior to DNA extraction. Measured from the cysteine to the phenylalanine, the CDR3 is 15 residues long. The read is trimmed to its CDR3 DNA, 45 bases read in frame from base 1. V loses 1 base at its end and J loses 2 bases; junction bases beyond the gene matches: 3. As encoded in the germline V gene (reference sequence), CDR1 is LNHNV while CDR2 is YYDKDF.

TCRbeta CDR3 regions were amplified from genomic DNA using the immunoSEQ Assay, a bias-controlled multiplex PCR. In the original analysis: The number of nucleated cells in each sample was estimated by amplification of reference gene primers within the assay. To quantify the absolute abundance of each unique TCRbeta CDR3 rearrangement, sequence reads were collapsed and filtered. For each sample, productive Simpson clonality was calculated as the square root of Simpson's diversity index over productive rearrangements. TCRdb limited this immuneACCESS table to in-frame rearrangements with V and J called. A share of clones is missing; checked studies link under half to unresolved V genes, and the rest is unexplained. That table supplies the V and J calls and clone size; D and trimming were determined from the DNA. Here the sample has 430,000 or so clones; about 88% occur a single time. Roughly 1.4% of the sample is in the top ten clones.

A word on this clone: Its antigen specificity is not known. No quality values exist for individual bases; no much larger clone is one base distant. Additional DNA sequences in this sample encode the identical CDR3.

The chain is encoded by TRBV15 joined to TRBJ1-1, and TRBD1 matches 8 of the central bases. The origin of this receptor is a woman in her late teens or twenties who had been exposed to COVID-19. Sequenced sample: PBMCs or T cells enriched from blood (not recorded which). The bases are TGTGCCACCAGCAGAGGAGACAGGGGAAACACTGAAGCTTTCTTT. The translation is CATSRGDRGNTEAFF.